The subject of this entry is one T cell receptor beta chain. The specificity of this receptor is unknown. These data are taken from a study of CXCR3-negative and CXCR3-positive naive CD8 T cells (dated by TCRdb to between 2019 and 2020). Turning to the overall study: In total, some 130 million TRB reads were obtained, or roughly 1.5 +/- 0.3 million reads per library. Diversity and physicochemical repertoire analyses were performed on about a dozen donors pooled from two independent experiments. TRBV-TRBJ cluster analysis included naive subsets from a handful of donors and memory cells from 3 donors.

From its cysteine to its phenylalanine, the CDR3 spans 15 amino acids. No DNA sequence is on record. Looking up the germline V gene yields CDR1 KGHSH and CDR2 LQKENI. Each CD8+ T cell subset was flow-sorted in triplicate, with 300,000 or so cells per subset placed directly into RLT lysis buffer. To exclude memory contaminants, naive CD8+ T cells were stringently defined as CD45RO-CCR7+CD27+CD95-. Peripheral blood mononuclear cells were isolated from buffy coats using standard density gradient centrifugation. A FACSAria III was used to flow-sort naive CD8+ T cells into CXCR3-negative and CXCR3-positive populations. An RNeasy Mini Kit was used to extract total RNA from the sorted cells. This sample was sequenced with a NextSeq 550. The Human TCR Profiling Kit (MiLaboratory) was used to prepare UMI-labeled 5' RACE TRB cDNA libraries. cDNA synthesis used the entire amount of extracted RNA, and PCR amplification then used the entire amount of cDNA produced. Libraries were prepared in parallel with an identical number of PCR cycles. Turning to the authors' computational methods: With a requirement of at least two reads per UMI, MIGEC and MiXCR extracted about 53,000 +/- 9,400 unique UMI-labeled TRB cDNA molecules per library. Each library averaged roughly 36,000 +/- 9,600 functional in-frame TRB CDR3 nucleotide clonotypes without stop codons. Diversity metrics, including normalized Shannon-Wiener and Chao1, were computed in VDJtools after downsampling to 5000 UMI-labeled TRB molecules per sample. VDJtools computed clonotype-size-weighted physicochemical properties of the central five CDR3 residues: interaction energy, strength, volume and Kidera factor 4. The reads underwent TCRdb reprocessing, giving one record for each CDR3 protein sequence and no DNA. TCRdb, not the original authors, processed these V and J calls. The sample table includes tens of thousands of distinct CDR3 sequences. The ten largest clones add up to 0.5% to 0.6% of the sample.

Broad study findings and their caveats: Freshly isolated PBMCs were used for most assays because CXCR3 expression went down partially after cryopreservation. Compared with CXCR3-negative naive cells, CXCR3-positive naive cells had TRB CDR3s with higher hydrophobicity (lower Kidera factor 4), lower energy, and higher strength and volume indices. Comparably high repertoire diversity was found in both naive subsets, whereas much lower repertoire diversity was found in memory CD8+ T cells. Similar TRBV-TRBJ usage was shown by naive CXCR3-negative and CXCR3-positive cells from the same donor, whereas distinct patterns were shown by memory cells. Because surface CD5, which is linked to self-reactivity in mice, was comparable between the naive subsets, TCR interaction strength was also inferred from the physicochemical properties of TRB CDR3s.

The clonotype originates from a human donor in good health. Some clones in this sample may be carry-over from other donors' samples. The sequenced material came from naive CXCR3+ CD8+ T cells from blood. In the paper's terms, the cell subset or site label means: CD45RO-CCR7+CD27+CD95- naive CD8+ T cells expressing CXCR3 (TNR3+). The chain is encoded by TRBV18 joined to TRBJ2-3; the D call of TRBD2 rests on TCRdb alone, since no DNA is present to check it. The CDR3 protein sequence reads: CASSPRLDSTDTQYF.